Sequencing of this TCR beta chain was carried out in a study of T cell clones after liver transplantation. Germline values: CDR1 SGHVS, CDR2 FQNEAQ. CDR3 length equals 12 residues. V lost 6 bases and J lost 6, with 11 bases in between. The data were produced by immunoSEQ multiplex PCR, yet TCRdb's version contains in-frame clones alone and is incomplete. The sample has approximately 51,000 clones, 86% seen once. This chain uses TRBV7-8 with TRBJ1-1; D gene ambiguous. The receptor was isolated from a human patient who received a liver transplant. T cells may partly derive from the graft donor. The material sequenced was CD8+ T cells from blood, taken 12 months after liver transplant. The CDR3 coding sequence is TGTGCCAGCAGTTTCCGGGGTTCTGAAGCTTTCTTT. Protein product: CASSFRGSEAFF.